This is a list of T cell receptor beta chains from one sample in a study of blood T cell repertoires in COVID-19. Sequencing used immunoSEQ multiplex PCR; TCRdb keeps in-frame clones, though not all of them. Among about 150,000 clones listed, about 88% were seen once. The sequencing sample was made of peripheral blood. The receptors originated from a human donor in a cohort sampled during active COVID-19. Each CDR3 is given with its conserved first and last residue. The D gene is left open where the match is weak. Expanded clones are given a class, and other clones once, few, many or no size at all.

TRBJ2-2,.,TRBV2,.,CASIVRGGTGELFF,TGTGCCAGCATCGTGAGGGGGGGCACCGGGGAGCTGTTTTTT
TRBJ2-1,.,TRBV5-4,.,CASSFSTGEQFF,TGTGCCAGCAGCTTTAGTACCGGTGAGCAGTTCTTC
TRBJ2-1,.,TRBV27,.,CASSLTGGAQAGHEQFF,TGTGCCAGCAGTTTAACTGGGGGGGCGCAAGCCGGTCATGAGCAGTTCTTC
TRBJ2-1,many,TRBV7-3,.,CASSLTPGNNEQFF,TGTGCCAGCAGCTTAACGCCGGGAAACAATGAGCAGTTCTTC
TRBJ2-5,once,TRBV30,.,CAWRDHPAPGTQYF,TGTGCCTGGAGAGACCACCCCGCCCCGGGGACCCAGTACTTC
TRBJ1-1,.,TRBV18,.,CASSPQGSGMNTEAFF,TGTGCCAGCTCACCACAGGGGTCCGGAATGAACACTGAAGCTTTCTTT
TRBJ2-7,.,TRBV19,TRBD1,CATSRQGAYEQYF,TGTGCCACGTCCCGACAGGGGGCCTACGAGCAGTACTTC
TRBJ2-7,.,TRBV9,TRBD1,CASSPDRREQYF,TGTGCCAGCAGCCCGGACAGGCGCGAGCAGTACTTC
TRBJ2-3,.,TRBV15,TRBD2,CATSRDIAGGLESFADTQYF,TGTGCCACCAGCAGAGATATAGCGGGGGGGCTTGAGTCCTTCGCAGATACGCAGTATTTT
TRBJ2-7,once,TRBV30,TRBD2,CAGAEGLARPYEQYF,TGTGCCGGCGCCGAGGGACTAGCGAGGCCCTACGAGCAGTACTTC
TRBJ2-7,.,TRBV4-1,TRBD2,CASSTASGILLEQYF,TGCGCCAGCAGCACCGCTAGCGGCATATTACTCGAGCAGTACTTC
TRBJ2-1,.,TRBV7-9,.,CASSTNRGGNEQFF,TGTGCCAGCAGCACCAATAGGGGGGGCAATGAGCAGTTCTTC
TRBJ2-5,.,TRBV6-5,TRBD1,CASSYSGQGETQYF,TGTGCCAGCAGTTACTCCGGACAGGGAGAGACCCAGTACTTC
TRBJ1-5,.,TRBV6-2/TRBV6-3,TRBD1,CASSSDRSQVAQHF,TGTGCCAGCAGCTCGGACAGGTCCCAGGTAGCCCAGCATTTT
TRBJ1-2,once,TRBV6-2/TRBV6-3,.,CASTPHRQINYGYTF,TGTGCCAGCACCCCACACCGACAGATTAACTATGGCTACACCTTC
TRBJ1-1,.,TRBV6-1,TRBD1,CASSEAPDRGGGDTEAFF,TGTGCCAGCAGTGAAGCCCCCGACAGGGGCGGGGGGGACACTGAAGCTTTCTTT
TRBJ1-2,.,TRBV7-2,.,CASSSQGGDGYTF,TGTGCCAGCAGCTCACAGGGTGGTGATGGCTACACCTTC
TRBJ2-6,.,TRBV6-5,.,CASSYSWSSGANVLTF,TGTGCCAGCAGTTACTCGTGGAGTTCCGGGGCCAACGTCCTGACTTTC
TRBJ2-1,.,TRBV14,.,CASSQDNRGREFF,TGTGCCAGCAGCCAAGATAATCGGGGGAGAGAGTTCTTC
TRBJ2-3,.,TRBV6-2/TRBV6-3,TRBD1,CASSYWDRPTDTQYF,TGTGCCAGCAGTTACTGGGACAGGCCCACAGATACGCAGTATTTT
TRBJ1-6,.,TRBV10-2,.,CASSETGQKKIYSPLHF,TGCGCCAGCAGTGAGACCGGACAGAAGAAAATTTATTCACCCCTCCACTTT
TRBJ2-3,.,TRBV24-1,.,CATSDPSGSTDTQYF,TGTGCCACCAGTGACCCAAGCGGAAGCACAGATACGCAGTATTTT
TRBJ2-2,.,TRBV4-3,.,CASSQLGGGELFF,TGCGCCAGCAGCCAACTAGGAGGCGGGGAGCTGTTTTTT
TRBJ2-7,.,TRBV7-2,.,CASSLGSGSPYEQYF,TGTGCCAGCAGCTTAGGGTCGGGTTCCCCCTACGAGCAGTACTTC
TRBJ2-3,.,TRBV10-3,TRBD1,CAIRKTGGTDTQYF,TGTGCCATCAGAAAGACAGGGGGCACAGATACGCAGTATTTT
TRBJ2-1,.,TRBV6-5,.,CASIELNSNEQFF,TGTGCCAGCATAGAACTAAATTCCAATGAGCAGTTCTTC
TRBJ2-1,.,TRBV7-7,TRBD2,CASSLGGTRTLANEQFF,TGTGCTAGCAGCTTAGGAGGGACTAGAACGTTGGCCAATGAGCAGTTCTTC
TRBJ1-4,.,TRBV18,TRBD1,CASSRGQTTNEKLFF,TGTGCCAGCTCACGGGGACAGACAACTAATGAAAAACTGTTTTTT
TRBJ1-4,.,TRBV6-5,TRBD1,CASSLSGTGGYEKLFF,TGTGCCAGCAGTTTATCCGGGACAGGGGGCTATGAAAAACTGTTTTTT
TRBJ1-2,.,TRBV4-3,.,CASSRKAGTRDGYTF,TGCGCCAGCAGCCGGAAAGCCGGGACACGGGATGGCTACACCTTC
TRBJ2-3,.,TRBV4-3,.,CASSPNPRDTQYF,TGCGCCAGCAGCCCTAACCCCCGCGATACGCAGTATTTT
TRBJ2-7,.,TRBV5-1,TRBD1,CASSSGQGVSQYF,TGCGCCAGCAGCTCAGGACAGGGGGTTTCGCAGTACTTC
TRBJ1-2,.,TRBV19,.,CASSIVGDFYGYTF,TGTGCCAGTAGTATAGTAGGGGATTTCTATGGCTACACCTTC
TRBJ2-1,.,TRBV27,TRBD1,CASSLFGTGGSNEQFF,TGTGCCAGCAGTTTATTTGGGACAGGGGGCTCTAATGAGCAGTTCTTC
TRBJ1-6,.,TRBV5-8,TRBD1,CASDQGEHNSPLHF,TGTGCCAGCGATCAGGGGGAACATAATTCACCCCTCCACTTT
TRBJ1-1,.,TRBV5-1,TRBD1,CASSGRTGGADTEAFF,TGCGCCAGCAGCGGGAGGACAGGGGGCGCGGACACTGAAGCTTTCTTT
TRBJ2-5,.,TRBV18,.,CASSPLITDQETQYF,TGTGCCAGCTCACCACTTATTACAGACCAAGAGACCCAGTACTTC
TRBJ1-6,.,TRBV28,.,CASSHTHRVSENSPLHF,TGTGCCAGCAGTCACACCCATCGGGTATCGGAGAATTCACCCCTCCACTTT
TRBJ1-2,.,TRBV5-4,TRBD1,CASSLVGTGGADGYTF,TGTGCCAGCAGCTTGGTCGGGACAGGGGGCGCCGATGGCTACACCTTC
TRBJ2-3,.,TRBV29-1,TRBD2,CSVGGTSGVLSDTQYF,TGCAGCGTCGGAGGTACTAGCGGGGTGCTTTCAGATACGCAGTATTTT
TRBJ2-7,.,TRBV10-2,.,CASSESRRYEQYF,TGCGCCAGCAGTGAGTCGAGGCGCTACGAGCAGTACTTC
TRBJ1-1,.,TRBV6-5,TRBD1,CASKQGLTEAFF,TGTGCCAGCAAACAGGGGTTGACTGAAGCTTTCTTT
TRBJ1-2,.,TRBV30,.,CAWSPSGNYGYTF,TGTGCCTGGAGCCCCTCGGGGAACTATGGCTACACCTTC
TRBJ2-1,once,TRBV14,.,CASSHLYNEQFF,TGTGCCAGCAGCCATTTATACAATGAGCAGTTCTTC
TRBJ1-1,.,TRBV11-3,.,CASSLERRRHSNTEAFF,TGTGCCAGCAGCTTAGAGAGACGTAGACACTCGAACACTGAAGCTTTCTTT
TRBJ2-6,.,TRBV18,.,CASSPLGTPSSGANVLTF,TGTGCCAGCTCACCACTCGGGACACCAAGCTCTGGGGCCAACGTCCTGACTTTC
TRBJ2-1,.,TRBV21-1,.,CASNKGIRLARYNEQFF,TGTGCCAGCAACAAAGGGATTAGACTAGCGCGGTACAATGAGCAGTTCTTC
TRBJ2-3,.,TRBV9,.,CASSYFREGTDTQYF,TGTGCCAGCAGCTACTTCCGGGAAGGCACAGATACGCAGTATTTT
TRBJ2-7,.,TRBV2,TRBD1,CASSVEGQGPHEQYF,TGTGCCAGCAGTGTAGAGGGACAGGGCCCCCACGAGCAGTACTTC
TRBJ2-5,once,TRBV7-2,.,CASSLLYREETQYF,TGTGCCAGCAGCCTATTATACAGGGAGGAGACCCAGTACTTC
TRBJ2-2,.,TRBV11-1,.,CASSFRNTGELFF,TGTGCCAGCAGCTTTAGGAACACCGGGGAGCTGTTTTTT
TRBJ2-3,.,TRBV10-3,.,CATTEDGGQVDTQYF,TGTGCCACAACAGAGGACGGCGGGCAGGTAGATACGCAGTATTTT
TRBJ2-1,.,TRBV4-3,.,CASSQDIGPSSYNEQFF,TGCGCCAGCAGCCAAGATATCGGCCCTAGCTCCTACAATGAGCAGTTCTTC
TRBJ1-2,.,TRBV18,.,CASSPGTDGYTF,TGTGCCAGCTCACCAGGTACGGATGGCTACACCTTC
TRBJ1-5,.,TRBV28,TRBD1,CASSLLTGGNQPQHF,TGTGCCAGCAGTTTACTAACAGGGGGCAATCAGCCCCAGCATTTT
TRBJ1-2,.,TRBV3-1/TRBV3-2,TRBD1,CASSPRAGTGGTGYGYTF,TGTGCCAGCAGCCCAAGAGCCGGGACAGGGGGGACGGGCTATGGCTACACCTTC
TRBJ2-2,.,TRBV6-5,TRBD1,CASSRLTGTGELFF,TGTGCCAGCAGCCGTCTGACAGGGACCGGGGAGCTGTTTTTT
TRBJ2-7,few,TRBV18,TRBD1,CASSPETRTGGEQYF,TGTGCCAGCTCACCCGAGACCCGGACAGGAGGCGAGCAGTACTTC